The T cell receptor beta chain described here comes from a study of T cells in Graves' hyperthyroidism and ophthalmopathy (dated by TCRdb to the late 2010s). Regarding the research as a whole: Peripheral blood samples were taken at initial diagnosis, before any treatment was given. TCR V-J signatures able to tell the groups apart were searched for in a discovery cohort of 100 patients, of whom around 43 had Graves' ophthalmopathy and roughly 57 had stable Graves' hyperthyroidism. Whether ophthalmopathy could be predicted prospectively was tested in an independent validation cohort made up of 18 to 20 hyperthyroidism patients plus 17 patients who later progressed to ophthalmopathy. The approximately 98 discovery patients were randomly divided into training and test sets at a 7:3 ratio. In addition, the study compared T-cell repertoires in thyroid tissue and in blood from 6 or 7 Graves' hyperthyroidism patients. Following sampling, methimazole starting at 30 mg daily was given to hyperthyroidism patients, and high-dose intravenous methylprednisolone was given to ophthalmopathy patients. The paper reports TCR Vbeta CDR3 sequencing of about 140 peripheral blood samples: 40 or so ophthalmopathy, under 85 hyperthyroidism and around 17 progressor patients.

Comments on this clonotype: Its recognized antigen is unknown. No base-level quality is on record; no much larger clone is a single base apart.

The cysteine opens and the phenylalanine closes a CDR3 of 16 amino acids. The DNA shown is the 48-base CDR3, in frame from base 1. CDR1 and CDR2 were assigned from the germline V gene (reference sequence) as LNHNV and YYDKDF. Results and caveats for the whole study, not just this receptor: In validation, progression to ophthalmopathy was predicted by the model with 70.59% sensitivity and approximately 78% specificity, a median of around 6.5 months before onset. Sample size was not statistically predetermined, and blinding of investigators to group allocation was not performed. A model built on a 13 V-J signature distinguished ophthalmopathy from stable hyperthyroidism, reaching about 88% sensitivity and around 81% specificity in cross-validation and 80%/75% in testing. Blood samples also contained most of the expanded thyroid clonotypes (frequency above 0.001), which suggests that blood repertoires may reflect thyroid immune responses.

Stable Graves' hyperthyroidism was defined as the absence of progression to ophthalmopathy over 18 months of follow-up. Hyperthyroidism patients were newly diagnosed, had a disease duration of under 2 months, and were aged 18 to 65 years. Exclusion was applied to patients with uncontrolled infections, other autoimmune diseases, pregnancy or lactation. Diagnoses relied on clinical symptoms, serum thyroxine and TRAb, thyroid ultrasound and orbital computed tomography. PBMCs were isolated from 7.5 to 10 ml of fresh peripheral blood by Ficoll-Paque density gradient centrifugation. Total RNA was extracted with Trizol reagent, and quality was checked on an Agilent 2100 Bioanalyzer. TCR beta CDR3 regions were amplified from RNA transcripts. A first-round RT-PCR of the TCR CDR3 used the HTBI primer set with the Qiagen OneStep RT-PCR kit. Libraries were constructed in a second round of multiplex PCR, after which size selection and purification were carried out. Sequencing of the libraries was done on an Illumina HiSeq2000 using paired-end 100 bp reads. Under the source paper's analysis protocol: SOAPnuke was used to process the raw data, throwing out any read that contained adapters or uncalled bases, had a mean Phred below 15, or lacked an exact constant-primer or identifier match. High-quality paired reads were merged using COPE v1.2.5, and each unique nucleotide sequence was defined as a clonotype. MiTCR v1.1 was used to align the clonotypes against IMGT TRBV, TRBD and TRBJ reference segments. Only V-J combinations with frequency above 0.0001, covering 99.2% of repertoires, were analysed. A TCS score was defined as the ratio of F50 (clonal expansion) to E x V (chaos), with BLOSUM62-based TCRdist applied between CDR3 peptides within each V-J. Welch's t-statistics and random forest reduced around 520 V-J features to 10 to 15, which were used in a naive Bayes classifier (R e1071). The Morisita-Horn index was used to measure how similar the thyroid and blood repertoires were. TCRdb applied fastp at Q25 and MiXCR to the public reads, then kept only in-frame beta chains. Every distinct CDR3 protein forms one entry, paired with its most common genes and DNA. Clone size and V and J calls follow TCRdb, not the original study. The sample table shows 800,000 or so distinct CDR3 sequences, and over 35% are seen once. The ten largest clones take up 8.9% of the sample.

The sequence derives from a man in his late teens or twenties with Graves' hyperthyroidism. Sequencing was done on a sample of blood. Recombination linked TRBV15 to TRBJ1-2, with TRBD1 tentatively as D gene (5 bases match). The DNA sequence is TGTGCTAGAGATCACGGGGGTATGGCCTATAGCTATGGCTACACCTTC. It encodes CARDHGGMAYSYGYTF.